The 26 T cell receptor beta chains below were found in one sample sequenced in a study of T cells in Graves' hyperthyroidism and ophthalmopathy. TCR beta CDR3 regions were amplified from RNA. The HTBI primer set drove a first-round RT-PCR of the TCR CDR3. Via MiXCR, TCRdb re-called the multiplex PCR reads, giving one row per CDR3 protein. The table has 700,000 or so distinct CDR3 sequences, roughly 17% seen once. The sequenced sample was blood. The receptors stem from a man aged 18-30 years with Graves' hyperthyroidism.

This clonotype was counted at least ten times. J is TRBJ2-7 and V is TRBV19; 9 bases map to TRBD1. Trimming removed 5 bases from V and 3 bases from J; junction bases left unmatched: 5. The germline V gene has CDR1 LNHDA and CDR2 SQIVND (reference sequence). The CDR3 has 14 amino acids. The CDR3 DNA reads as TGTGCCAGTAGTGGATGGACAGGGGACTACGAGCAGTACTTC. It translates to CASSGWTGDYEQYF.

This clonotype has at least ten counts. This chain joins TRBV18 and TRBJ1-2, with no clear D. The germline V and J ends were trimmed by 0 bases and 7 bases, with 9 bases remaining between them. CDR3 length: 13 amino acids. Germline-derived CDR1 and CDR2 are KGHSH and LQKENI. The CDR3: CASSPPGRAGYTF. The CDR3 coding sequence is TGTGCCAGCTCACCACCGGGGAGGGCTGGCTACACCTTC.

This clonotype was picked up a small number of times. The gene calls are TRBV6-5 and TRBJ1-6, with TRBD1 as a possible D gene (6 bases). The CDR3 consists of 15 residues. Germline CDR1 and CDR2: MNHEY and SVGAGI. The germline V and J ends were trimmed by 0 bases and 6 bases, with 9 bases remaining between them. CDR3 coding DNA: TGTGCCAGCAGTTACTCGCAGGGGAGTAATTCACCCCTCCACTTT. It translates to CASSYSQGSNSPLHF.

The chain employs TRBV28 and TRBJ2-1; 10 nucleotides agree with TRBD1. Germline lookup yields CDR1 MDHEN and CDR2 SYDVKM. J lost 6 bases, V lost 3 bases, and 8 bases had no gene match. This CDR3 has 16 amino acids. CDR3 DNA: TGTGCCAGCAGTTTGCCCGACAGGGGGCATGTCAATGAGCAGTTCTTC. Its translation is CASSLPDRGHVNEQFF.

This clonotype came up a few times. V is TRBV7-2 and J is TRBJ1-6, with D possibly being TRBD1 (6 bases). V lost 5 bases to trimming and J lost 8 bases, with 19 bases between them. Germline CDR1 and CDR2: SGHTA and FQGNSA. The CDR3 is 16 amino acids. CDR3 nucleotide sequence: TGTGCCAGCAGCCCTCAAACAGGGATACGGTATTCACCCCTCCACTTT. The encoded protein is CASSPQTGIRYSPLHF. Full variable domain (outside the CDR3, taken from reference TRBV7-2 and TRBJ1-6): GAGVSQSPSNKVTEKGKDVELRCDPISGHTALYWYRQSLGQGLEFLIYFQGNSAPDKSGLPSDRFSAERTGGSVSTLTIQRTQQEDSAVYLCASSPQTGIRYSPLHFGNGTRLTVT.

CDR3 in DNA: TGCAGCGTTGTGACGGGAGGAGACCCCACCTACAATGAGCAGTTCTTC. It codes for CSVVTGGDPTYNEQFF. The genes are TRBV29-1 and TRBJ2-1; 7 bases map to TRBD2. The germline gives CDR1 SQVTM, CDR2 ANQGSEA. Trimming at V came to 4 bases and at J to 2 bases, leaving 11 bases not matched to a gene. The CDR3 is made up of 16 amino acids.

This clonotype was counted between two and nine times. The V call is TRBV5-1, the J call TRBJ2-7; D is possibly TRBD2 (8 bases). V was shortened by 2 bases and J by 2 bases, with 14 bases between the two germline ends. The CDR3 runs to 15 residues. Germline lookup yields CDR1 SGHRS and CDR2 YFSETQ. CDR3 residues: CASSFSGGGPYEQYF. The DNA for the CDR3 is TGCGCCAGCAGCTTCTCGGGAGGGGGCCCCTACGAGCAGTACTTC.

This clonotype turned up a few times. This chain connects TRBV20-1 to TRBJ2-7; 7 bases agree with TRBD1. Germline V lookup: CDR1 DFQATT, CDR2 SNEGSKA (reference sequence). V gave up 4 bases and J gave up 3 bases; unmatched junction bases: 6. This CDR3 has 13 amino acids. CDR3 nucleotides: TGCAGTGCTACCGGGACAGAAGGCTACGAGCAGTACTTC. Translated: CSATGTEGYEQYF.

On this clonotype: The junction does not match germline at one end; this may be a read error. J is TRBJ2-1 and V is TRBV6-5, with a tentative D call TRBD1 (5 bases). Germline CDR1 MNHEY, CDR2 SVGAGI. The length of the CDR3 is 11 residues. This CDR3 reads CASSYGAGMIF. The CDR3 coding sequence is TGTGCCAGCAGTTACGGGGCAGGGATGATCTTC.

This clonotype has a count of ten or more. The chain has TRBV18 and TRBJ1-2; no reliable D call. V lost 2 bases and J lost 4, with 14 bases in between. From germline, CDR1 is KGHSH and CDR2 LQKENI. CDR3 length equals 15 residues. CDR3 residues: CASSPKLETLYGYTF. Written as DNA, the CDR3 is TGTGCCAGCTCACCAAAGTTGGAGACACTCTATGGCTACACCTTC.

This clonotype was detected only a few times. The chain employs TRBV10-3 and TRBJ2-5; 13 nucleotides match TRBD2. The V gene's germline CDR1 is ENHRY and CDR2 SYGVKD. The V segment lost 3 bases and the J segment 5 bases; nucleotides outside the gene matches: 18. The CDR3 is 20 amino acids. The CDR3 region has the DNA TGTGCCATCAGTGACTCTATATCCGGGACTAGCGGGAAAGGAGGGGAGACCCAGTACTTC. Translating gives CAISDSISGTSGKGGETQYF.

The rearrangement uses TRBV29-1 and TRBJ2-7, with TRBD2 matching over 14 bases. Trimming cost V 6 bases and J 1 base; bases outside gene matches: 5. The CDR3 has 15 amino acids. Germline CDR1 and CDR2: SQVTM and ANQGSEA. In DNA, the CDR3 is TGCAGCGTGTCGGGACTAGCGGGAGCATCCTACGAGCAGTACTTC. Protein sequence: CSVSGLAGASYEQYF.

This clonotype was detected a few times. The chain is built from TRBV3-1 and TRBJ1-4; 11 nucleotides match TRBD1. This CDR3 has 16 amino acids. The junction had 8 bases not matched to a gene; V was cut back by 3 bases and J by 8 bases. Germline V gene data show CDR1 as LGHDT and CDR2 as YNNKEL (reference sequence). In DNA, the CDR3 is TGTGCCAGCAGCCAGGGGACAGGGGGATTTGGAGAAAAACTGTTTTTT. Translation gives CASSQGTGGFGEKLFF. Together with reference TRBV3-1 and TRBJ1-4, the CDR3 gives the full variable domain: DTAVSQTPKYLVTQMGNDKSIKCEQNLGHDTMYWYKQDSKKFLKIMFSYNNKELIINETVPNRFSPKSPDKAHLNLHINSLELGDSAVYFCASSQGTGGFGEKLFFGSGTQLSVL.

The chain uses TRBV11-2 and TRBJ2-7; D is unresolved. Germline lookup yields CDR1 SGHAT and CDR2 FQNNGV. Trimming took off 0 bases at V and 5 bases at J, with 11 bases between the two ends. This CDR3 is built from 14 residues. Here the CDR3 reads CASSLDLRTDEQYF. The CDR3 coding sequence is TGTGCCAGCAGCTTAGATCTAAGGACCGACGAGCAGTACTTC. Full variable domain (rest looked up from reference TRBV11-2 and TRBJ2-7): EAGVAQSPRYKIIEKRQSVAFWCNPISGHATLYWYQQILGQGPKLLIQFQNNGVVDDSQLPKDRFSAERLKGVDSTLKIQPAKLEDSAVYLCASSLDLRTDEQYFGPGTRLTVT.

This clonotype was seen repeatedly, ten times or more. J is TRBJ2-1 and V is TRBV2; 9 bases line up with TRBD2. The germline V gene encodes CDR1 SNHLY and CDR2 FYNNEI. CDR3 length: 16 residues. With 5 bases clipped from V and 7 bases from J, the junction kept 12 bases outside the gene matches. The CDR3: CASSSPSGIGDNEQFF. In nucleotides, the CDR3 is TGTGCCAGCAGTAGTCCTAGCGGGATCGGTGATAATGAGCAGTTCTTC.

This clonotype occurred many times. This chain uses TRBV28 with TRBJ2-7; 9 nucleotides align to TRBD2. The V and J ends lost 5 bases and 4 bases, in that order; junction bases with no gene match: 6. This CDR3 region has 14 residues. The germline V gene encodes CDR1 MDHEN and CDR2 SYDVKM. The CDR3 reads CASSHGLAWYEQYF. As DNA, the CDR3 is TGTGCCAGCAGTCATGGACTAGCGTGGTACGAGCAGTACTTC.

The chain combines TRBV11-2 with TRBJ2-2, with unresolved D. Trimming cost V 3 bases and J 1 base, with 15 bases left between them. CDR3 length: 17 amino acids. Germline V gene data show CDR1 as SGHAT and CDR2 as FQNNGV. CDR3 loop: CASSFFSGIMNTGELFF. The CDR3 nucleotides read TGTGCCAGCAGCTTCTTCTCCGGCATTATGAACACCGGGGAGCTGTTTTTT.

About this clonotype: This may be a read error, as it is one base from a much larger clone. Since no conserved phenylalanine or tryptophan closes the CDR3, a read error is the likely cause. DNA of the CDR3: TGTGCCAGCAGTTACCAAGAAAATAACAATGAGCAGTTCCTC. Its translation is CASSYQENNNEQFL. The V gene is TRBV6-2 or TRBV6-3, the J gene TRBJ2-1; D gene unclear. The V gene lost 2 bases and the J gene lost 5 bases, with 10 bases spanning the gap. Germline V gene data show CDR1 as MNHEY and CDR2 as SVGEGT. CDR3 size: 14 residues.

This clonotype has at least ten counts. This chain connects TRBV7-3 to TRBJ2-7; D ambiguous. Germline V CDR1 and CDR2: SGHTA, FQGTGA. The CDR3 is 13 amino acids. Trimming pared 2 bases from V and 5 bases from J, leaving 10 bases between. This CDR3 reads CASSLDWTDEQYF. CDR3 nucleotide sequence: TGTGCCAGCAGCTTAGATTGGACCGACGAGCAGTACTTC.

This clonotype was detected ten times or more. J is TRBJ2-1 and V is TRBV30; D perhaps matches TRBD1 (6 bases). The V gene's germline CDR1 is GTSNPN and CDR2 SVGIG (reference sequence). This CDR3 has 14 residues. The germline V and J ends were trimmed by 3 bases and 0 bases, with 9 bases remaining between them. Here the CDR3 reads CAWRDRYSYNEQFF. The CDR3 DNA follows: TGTGCCTGGAGGGACAGATACTCCTACAATGAGCAGTTCTTC.

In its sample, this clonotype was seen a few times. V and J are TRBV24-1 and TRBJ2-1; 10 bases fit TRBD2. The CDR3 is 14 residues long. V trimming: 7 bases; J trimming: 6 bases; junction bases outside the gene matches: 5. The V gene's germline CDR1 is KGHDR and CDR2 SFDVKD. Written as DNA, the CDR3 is TGTGCCACCAGACCTAGCGGGAGACGCAATGAGCAGTTCTTC. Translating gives CATRPSGRRNEQFF.

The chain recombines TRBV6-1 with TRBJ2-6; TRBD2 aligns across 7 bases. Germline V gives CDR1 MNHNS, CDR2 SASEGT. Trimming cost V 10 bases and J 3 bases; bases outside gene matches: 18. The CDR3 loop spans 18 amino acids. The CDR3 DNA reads TGTGCCACCCTAAGAGGAAGGGCGGGAGCATATGGGGCCAACGTCCTGACTTTC. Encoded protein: CATLRGRAGAYGANVLTF.

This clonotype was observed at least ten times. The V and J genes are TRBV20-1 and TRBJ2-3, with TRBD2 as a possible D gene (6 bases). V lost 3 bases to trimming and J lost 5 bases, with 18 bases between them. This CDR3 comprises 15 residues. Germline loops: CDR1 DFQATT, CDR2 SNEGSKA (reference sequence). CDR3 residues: CSASDPAGGLDTQYF. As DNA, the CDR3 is TGCAGTGCTAGTGACCCAGCCGGAGGGTTAGATACGCAGTATTTT.

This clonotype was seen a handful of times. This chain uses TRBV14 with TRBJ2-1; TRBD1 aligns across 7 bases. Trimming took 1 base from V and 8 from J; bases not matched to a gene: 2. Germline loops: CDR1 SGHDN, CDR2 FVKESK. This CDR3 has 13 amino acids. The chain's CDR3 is CASSQGQGDEQFF. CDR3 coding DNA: TGTGCCAGCAGCCAAGGACAGGGCGATGAGCAGTTCTTC.

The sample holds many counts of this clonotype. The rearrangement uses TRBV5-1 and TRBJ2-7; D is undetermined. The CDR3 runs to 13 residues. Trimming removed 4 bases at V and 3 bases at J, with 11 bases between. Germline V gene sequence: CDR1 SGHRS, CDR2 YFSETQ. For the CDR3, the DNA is TGCGCCAGCAGCCCCCAAGGTCGCTACGAGCAGTACTTC. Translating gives CASSPQGRYEQYF.

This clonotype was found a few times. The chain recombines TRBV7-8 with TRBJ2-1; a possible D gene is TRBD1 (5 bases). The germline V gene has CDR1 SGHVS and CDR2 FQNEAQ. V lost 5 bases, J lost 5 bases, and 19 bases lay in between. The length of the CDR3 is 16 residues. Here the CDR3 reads CASSAQGSWSHNEQFF. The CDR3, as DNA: TGTGCCAGCAGCGCCCAGGGTTCTTGGTCCCACAATGAGCAGTTCTTC.